The next 5 T cell receptor beta chains were all read from a single sample in a study of blood T cell repertoires in COVID-19. Using immunoSEQ multiplex PCR, the repertoire was profiled, and TCRdb retains in-frame clones only, with some absent. Of 68,000 or so clones listed, around 80% are singletons. Sequencing input: peripheral blood. These receptors came from a human donor in a cohort sampled during active COVID-19.

This rearrangement joins TRBV30 to TRBJ1-2, with 10 bases matching TRBD1. The CDR3 totals 11 residues. CDR1 and CDR2 from the germline V gene are GTSNPN and SVGIG (reference sequence). Germline trimming cut 7 bases from V and 8 bases from J; bases unmatched to any gene: 4. The CDR3 spells CASRTGGGYTF. In DNA form, the CDR3 reads TGTGCCTCCCGGACAGGGGGAGGCTACACCTTC.

The J gene is TRBJ2-1, the V gene TRBV10-3, with TRBD2 identical over 13 bases. The CDR3 runs 17 residues. In germline, CDR1 is ENHRY, CDR2 SYGVKD. V shed 3 bases and J 5 bases; nucleotides not matched to a gene: 7. The CDR3 loop is CAISDPRTSGSDNEQFF. CDR3 coding DNA: TGTGCCATCAGTGACCCCCGGACTAGCGGGAGCGACAATGAGCAGTTCTTC.

The V and J genes are TRBV10-3 and TRBJ1-5; 7 bases are a match to TRBD1. This CDR3 comprises 16 residues. Germline lookup yields CDR1 ENHRY and CDR2 SYGVKD. The junction had 2 bases not matched to a gene; V was cut back by 0 bases and J by 0 bases. In DNA form, the CDR3 reads TGTGCCATCAGTGAGTCAGGGGGCCTTAGCAATCAGCCCCAGCATTTT. Its translation is CAISESGGLSNQPQHF.

This rearrangement joins TRBV27 to TRBJ2-5; tentative D call: TRBD2 (5 bases). The CDR3 is 15 amino acids. The V gene lost 5 bases and the J gene lost 4 bases, with 17 bases spanning the gap. Germline-derived CDR1 and CDR2 are MNHEY and SMNVEV (reference sequence). The CDR3 spells CASSPRLAFGETQYF. DNA for the CDR3: TGTGCCAGCAGTCCCCGTCTAGCATTCGGAGAGACCCAGTACTTC.

V and J are TRBV5-1 and TRBJ2-7, with TRBD2 identical over 14 bases. V was pared by 4 bases and J by 3 bases, with 6 bases of the junction left unmatched. The CDR3 has 16 amino acids. CDR1 is SGHRS and CDR2 is YFSETQ in the germline V gene. The CDR3 sequence is CASSLEGTSGGYEQYF. The CDR3, as DNA: TGCGCCAGCAGCCTGGAAGGGACTAGCGGGGGCTACGAGCAGTACTTC.